The source of this T cell receptor beta chain is a study of cytomegalovirus exposure and HLA in healthy donors. Study results and limitations: Researchers had no immune exposure information except CMV serostatus available. Presence/absence analyses supposed approximately even sequencing depth among donors.

As regards this clone: Its antigen remains unknown.

In the PCR, 60 Vbeta and 13 Jbeta primers were used. Libraries were prepared by immunoSEQ multiplex PCR; TCRdb keeps only in-frame clonotypes and omits some of them. Here the sample spans roughly 90,000 clones, roughly 77% being singletons. Trimming at V came to 4 bases and at J to 3 bases, leaving 6 bases not matched to a gene. The germline CDR1 and CDR2 sequences are MGHRA and YSYEKL. The CDR3 is 15 amino acids. This chain joins TRBV4-1 and TRBJ2-3; 8 bases are a match to TRBD2. The sequencing sample was made of PBMCs. This TCR came from a man aged 25 to 40 in good health and CMV-seronegative. The CDR3 nucleotides read TGCGCCAGCAGCCTTATAGCGGGAACAACAGATACGCAGTATTTT. Translating it yields CASSLIAGTTDTQYF.